The 27 T cell receptor beta chains presented below share a single source sample, sequenced in a study of identical twins. TCRdb reprocessed the 5' RACE reads via MiXCR and lists one record per CDR3 protein. The data show around 200,000 distinct CDR3 sequences, 9.4% seen once. The sample taken for sequencing was memory (CD45RO+) T cells sorted from blood. The receptors stem from a woman aged 18-35 years in good health.

In its sample, this clonotype was seen a few times. V gene TRBV4-1 combines with J gene TRBJ2-5; TRBD2 is a possible D gene (5 bases). This CDR3 has 13 residues. Per the germline V gene, CDR1 is MGHRA and CDR2 is YSYEKL. V dropped 1 base and J dropped 5 bases, with 8 bases sitting between them. Written as DNA, the CDR3 is TGCGCCAGCAGCCAAGTCCCGGGGGAGACCCAGTACTTC. Its translation is CASSQVPGETQYF.

This clonotype was detected only a few times. This chain uses TRBV10-3 with TRBJ2-7, with D possibly being TRBD1 or TRBD2 (5 bases each). Germline values: CDR1 ENHRY, CDR2 SYGVKD. Trimming shortened V by 3 bases and J by 2 bases, and 20 bases separated the two germline ends. The CDR3 totals 17 residues. As DNA, the CDR3 is TGTGCCATCAGTGATCCCGCCTTTTCCGGGACCACCTACGAGCAGTACTTC. It translates to CAISDPAFSGTTYEQYF.

The J gene is TRBJ1-3, the V gene TRBV5-1, with D unclear. The germline CDR1 and CDR2 sequences are SGHRS and YFSETQ. The V end was cut by 2 bases, the J end by 2 bases, with 8 bases between. The CDR3 totals 14 residues. As DNA, the CDR3 is TGCGCCAGCAGCTTAACTGGGACTGGAAACACCATATATTTT. Translation: CASSLTGTGNTIYF.

The sample holds many counts of this clonotype. The CDR3 spells CASSLVPTGTTEAFF. CDR3 DNA: TGCGCCAGCAGCTTGGTACCGACGGGAACAACTGAAGCTTTCTTT. This sequence joins TRBV5-1 and TRBJ1-1; D is unclear. Germline CDR1 and CDR2: SGHRS and YFSETQ. This CDR3 has 15 amino acids. Trimming took off 0 bases at V and 5 bases at J, with 14 bases between the two ends.

The chain joins TRBV6-4 to TRBJ1-3, with TRBD1 as a possible D gene (6 bases). In germline, CDR1 is MRHNA, CDR2 SNTAGT. The V end was cut by 10 bases, the J end by 0 bases, with 10 bases between. The CDR3 runs to 13 residues. CDR3 sequence: CATGQFSGNTIYF. The CDR3 DNA reads as TGTGCCACCGGACAGTTCTCTGGAAACACCATATATTTT.

This clonotype has a handful of counts. The V gene is TRBV19, the J gene TRBJ1-2, with D possibly being TRBD1 (6 bases). Trimming shortened V by 6 bases and J by 5 bases, and 19 bases separated the two germline ends. Germline CDR1 LNHDA, CDR2 SQIVND (reference sequence). The CDR3 runs to 15 residues. Written as DNA, the CDR3 is TGTGCCAGTAGGAAACACACAGGGAGTTGGTATGGCTACACCTTC. This encodes CASRKHTGSWYGYTF.

This clonotype has more than one count but fewer than ten. The chain couples TRBV20-1 to TRBJ2-1; 8 positions match TRBD2. J gave up 0 bases and V 7 bases, and 8 bases lay outside the gene matches. Germline V gene lookup returns CDR1 DFQATT and CDR2 SNEGSKA (reference sequence). This CDR3 comprises 15 residues. The CDR3 here is CSGLGGTSSYNEQFF. In DNA, the CDR3 is TGCAGTGGCCTAGGTGGGACTAGCTCCTACAATGAGCAGTTCTTC.

CDR3 DNA sequence: TGCAGTGCTAGTCACGATCCAGATACGCAGTATTTT. Translating gives CSASHDPDTQYF. The rearrangement uses TRBV20-1 and TRBJ2-3; no firm D call. The germline V gene encodes CDR1 DFQATT and CDR2 SNEGSKA (reference sequence). The ends were cut back, 3 bases at V and 4 bases at J, with 8 bases in the middle. The CDR3 runs to 12 residues.

The V gene is TRBV21-1, the J gene TRBJ1-2; TRBD1 reflects the table's D call only, with no check against the DNA. TRBV21-1 has pseudogene status. CDR3 length equals 17 residues. In DNA form, the CDR3 reads TGTGCCAGCAGCAAAGATAGGACAGGGTTAGCTAACTATGGCTACACCTTC. This translates into CASSKDRTGLANYGYTF.

This clonotype was seen ten or more times. The chain recombines TRBV10-2 with TRBJ2-5; D is undetermined. The V and J ends lost 7 bases and 4 bases respectively, with 10 bases between them. Germline V gene sequence: CDR1 WSHSY, CDR2 SAAADI. The CDR3 is made up of 12 amino acids. The CDR3 coding sequence is TGCGCCAGCACTTTGACTGGAGAGACCCAGTACTTC. This codes for CASTLTGETQYF.

V usage is TRBV7-8 and J usage is TRBJ2-7, with a tentative D call TRBD1 (6 bases). Trimming stripped 3 bases from V and 7 bases from J, with 13 bases between. This CDR3 spans 13 amino acids. Germline CDR1 and CDR2: SGHVS and FQNEAQ. The CDR3: CASSLDSLREQYF. The CDR3 DNA reads TGTGCCAGCAGCTTGGACAGCCTTCGGGAGCAGTACTTC.

This clonotype was counted a few times. V gene TRBV27 combines with J gene TRBJ1-3; no definite D call. V shed 3 bases and J shed 0 bases, with 9 bases lying between them. Looked up from germline, CDR1 is MNHEY and CDR2 is SMNVEV (reference sequence). This CDR3 has 15 residues. The chain's CDR3 is CASSFGRDSGNTIYF. The CDR3 region has the DNA TGTGCCAGCAGTTTTGGGCGGGACTCTGGAAACACCATATATTTT.

This clonotype turned up a few times. This chain uses TRBV10-3 with TRBJ2-4, with D tentatively TRBD1 (7 bases). The CDR3 loop spans 15 amino acids. V was cut by 6 bases and J by 3 bases, with 15 bases left in between. From germline, CDR1 is ENHRY and CDR2 SYGVKD. The CDR3 loop reads CAISRGVLGKNIQYF. The DNA for the CDR3 is TGTGCCATCAGCAGGGGGGTGCTTGGCAAAAACATTCAGTACTTC.

This clonotype came up many times. The chain combines TRBV27 with TRBJ2-7; tentative D call: TRBD2 (5 bases). CDR3 length: 14 residues. Germline V gene sequence: CDR1 MNHEY, CDR2 SMNVEV (reference sequence). V lost 5 bases and J lost 0, with 11 bases in between. The CDR3 spells CASSGLASSYEQYF. In DNA, the CDR3 is TGTGCCAGCAGTGGACTTGCGAGCTCCTACGAGCAGTACTTC.

CDR3 sequence (DNA): TGTGCCAGCAGTTCCCCCCGTAACGCGAACACCGGGGAGCTGTTTTTT. It translates to CASSSPRNANTGELFF. The chain uses TRBV12-3 or TRBV12-4 and TRBJ2-2, with D unclear. CDR3 size: 16 residues. V lost 4 bases and J lost 0, with 12 bases in between.

This clonotype was recorded many times. The chain carries TRBV18 and TRBJ1-1, with D perhaps TRBD1 (5 bases). V dropped 4 bases and J dropped 0 bases, with 12 bases sitting between them. CDR3 length: 15 residues. Germline-derived CDR1 and CDR2 are KGHSH and LQKENI. CDR3 in amino acids: CASSRHKGVNTEAFF. CDR3 nucleotides: TGTGCCAGCTCACGGCACAAAGGGGTGAACACTGAAGCTTTCTTT.

There are a few counts of this clonotype. V is TRBV20-1 and J is TRBJ2-1; no clear D. Trimming took 0 bases from V and 1 from J, leaving 13 bases between them. Germline V CDR1 and CDR2: DFQATT, SNEGSKA (reference sequence). The CDR3 runs 16 residues. The CDR3: CSARDPRSMSYNEQFF. CDR3 DNA sequence: TGCAGTGCTAGAGATCCTAGGAGTATGTCCTACAATGAGCAGTTCTTC.

A word on this clonotype: One end of the junction varies from germline; a read error may be responsible. The gene calls are TRBV4-3 and TRBJ2-5; tentatively, D is TRBD2 (6 bases). This CDR3 contains 13 residues. CDR1 is LGHNA, CDR2 YSLEER, per germline. CDR3 amino acids: CASGQVVGEAQYF. CDR3 coding DNA: TGCGCCAGCGGCCAAGTAGTTGGGGAGGCCCAGTACTTC.

The chain has TRBV9 and TRBJ1-6; tentative D call: TRBD1 (5 bases). Germline assignment: CDR1 SGDLS and CDR2 YYNGEE. V was pared by 0 bases and J by 0 bases, with 10 bases between. The CDR3 contains 17 residues. The CDR3 here is CASSVGRGFSYNSPLHF. The CDR3 DNA follows: TGTGCCAGCAGCGTAGGGCGGGGGTTCTCCTATAATTCACCCCTCCACTTT. The full variable domain, rest sourced from reference TRBV9 and TRBJ1-6, is DSGVTQTPKHLITATGQRVTLRCSPRSGDLSVYWYQQSLDQGLQFLIQYYNGEERAKGNILERFSAQQFPDLHSELNLSSLELGDSALYFCASSVGRGFSYNSPLHFGNGTRLTVT.

This clonotype was counted between two and nine times. The chain combines TRBV3-1 with TRBJ2-5; perhaps TRBD2 as D (6 bases). The CDR3 is made up of 14 amino acids. Germline CDR1 LGHDT, CDR2 YNNKEL (reference sequence). Trimming left V 4 bases short and J 4 bases short, with 13 bases between. The CDR3 here is CASSRSGFGETQYF. CDR3 nucleotide sequence: TGTGCCAGCAGCCGGAGCGGGTTCGGAGAGACCCAGTACTTC.

This clonotype appeared a few times. The rearrangement joins TRBV20-1 to TRBJ1-2, with 8 bases identical to TRBD1. Germline-derived CDR1 and CDR2 are DFQATT and SNEGSKA (reference sequence). V lost 5 bases and J lost 8; bases outside the gene matches: 10. The length of the CDR3 is 13 residues. The CDR3 reads CSAYRDRNTGYTF. CDR3 nucleotides: TGCAGTGCTTATCGGGACAGGAATACGGGCTACACCTTC.

Ten or more counts support this clonotype. V gene TRBV5-1 combines with J gene TRBJ2-1; 8 nucleotides align to TRBD2. J was trimmed by 0 bases and V by 4 bases; bases with no gene match: 6. The CDR3 is made up of 16 amino acids. CDR1 SGHRS and CDR2 YFSETQ come from the germline V gene. The CDR3 region is CASSLLAGISYNEQFF. The CDR3 region has the DNA TGCGCCAGCAGCCTGTTAGCGGGGATCTCCTACAATGAGCAGTTCTTC.

This clonotype has more than one count but fewer than ten. The chain uses TRBV15 and TRBJ2-6; D remains unclear. V lost 8 bases and J 0 bases, leaving 8 bases between the germline ends. CDR1 LNHNV and CDR2 YYDKDF come from the germline V gene (reference sequence). The CDR3 covers 14 residues. The CDR3 DNA reads as TGTGCCACCCTTGCCCCCTCTGGGGCCAACGTCCTGACTTTC. Protein: CATLAPSGANVLTF.

Ten or more counts support this clonotype. V gene TRBV24-1 combines with J gene TRBJ2-1, with 9 bases lining up with TRBD2. Germline V gives CDR1 KGHDR, CDR2 SFDVKD. The CDR3 length is 14 residues. Unmatched junction bases numbered 8, after V lost 9 bases and J lost 6 bases. CDR3 sequence (DNA): TGTGCCACCGGCAATAGCGGGAGTACCAATGAGCAGTTCTTC. As protein: CATGNSGSTNEQFF.

This clonotype appeared a few times. This sequence joins TRBV10-3 and TRBJ1-2; D is undetermined. CDR1 and CDR2 from the germline V gene are ENHRY and SYGVKD. The CDR3 sequence is 11 residues long. V was pared by 3 bases and J by 14 bases, with 13 bases between. The CDR3 sequence: CAISDGTFRTF. The CDR3 DNA follows: TGTGCCATCAGTGACGGCACTTTTCGGACCTTC.

This clonotype occurred many times. V gene TRBV29-1 combines with J gene TRBJ2-1; 12 bases fit TRBD2. The CDR3 runs 12 residues. V trimming: 6 bases; J trimming: 7 bases; junction bases outside the gene matches: 1. Germline V lookup: CDR1 SQVTM, CDR2 ANQGSEA. CDR3 in DNA: TGCAGCGTGGGGACTAGCGGGAATGAGCAGTTCTTC. Its translation is CSVGTSGNEQFF.

This clonotype was detected ten times or more. The rearrangement uses TRBV27 and TRBJ2-5; 11 bases map to TRBD2. CDR1 and CDR2 (germline): MNHEY, SMNVEV (reference sequence). The CDR3 spans 16 residues. The V gene end was trimmed by 6 bases and the J gene end by 4 bases; junction bases not matched to a gene: 10. CDR3 bases: TGTGCCAGCAGCCGATTTAGCGGGGGGGTTCGAGAGACCCAGTACTTC. Translated, it gives CASSRFSGGVRETQYF.